This T cell receptor (beta chain) was recovered during a study of beta chain features in type 1 diabetes. Study-wide results and caveats: PCR might pick shorter templates more often, in the same way for patients and controls.

The authors reverse transcribed all of the isolated RNA, so sequencing captured expressed TCRB transcripts. Using immunoSEQ multiplex PCR, the repertoire was profiled, and TCRdb retains in-frame clones only, with some absent. The sample carries under 800,000 clones, around a sixth recorded once. Germline loops: CDR1 SGHRS, CDR2 YFSETQ. This CDR3 spans 13 amino acids. V lost 3 bases, J lost 2 bases, and 8 bases lay in between. This clone was seen more than once but under ten times. Antigen unknown. The same CDR3 can be traced to other DNA sequences in this sample. The specimen sequenced was naive CD4+ T cells from blood. The TCR sequence derives from a man younger than 30 in good health. This chain joins TRBV5-1 and TRBJ1-1; the D gene is possibly TRBD1 (5 bases). CDR3 DNA: TGCGCCAGCAGCTCTCAGGGAAACACTGAAGCTTTCTTT. It translates to CASSSQGNTEAFF.